This T cell receptor beta chain was identified in a study of blood T cell repertoires in COVID-19. Generated by immunoSEQ multiplex PCR, the TCRdb table keeps only in-frame clones and is missing some. In the table there are fewer than 90,000 clones, 88% of which are singletons. J lost 5 bases, V lost 3 bases, and 7 bases had no gene match. The CDR3 consists of 14 residues. CDR1 is ENHRY and CDR2 is SYGVKD in the germline V gene. Sequencing was performed on peripheral blood. This chain connects TRBV10-3 to TRBJ2-7, with 7 bases that match TRBD1. This sequence originates from a woman older than 75 with active or convalescent COVID-19. CDR3 region: CAISDLDRDHEQYF. CDR3 DNA: TGTGCCATCAGTGACCTTGACAGGGACCACGAGCAGTACTTC.